The rows below give T cell receptor beta chains drawn from one sample of a study of blood T cell repertoires in COVID-19. Assay used: immunoSEQ multiplex PCR; TCRdb lists only in-frame clones, some missing. The sample gives some 250,000 clones, roughly nine tenths of which show up once; 6.2% is in the top ten. Material: peripheral blood. The source of these receptors is a man aged 60-69 years with acute or convalescent COVID-19. CDR3s include the opening cysteine and the closing phenylalanine or tryptophan. A D gene is named only where the DNA matches it firmly. Only some rows state a clone size, as once, few, many or a class for expanded clones.

abundance | d_gene | j_gene | v_gene | CDR3aa | CDR3nt
NA | TRBD2 | TRBJ2-7 | TRBV28 | CASSSGGVGSEQYF | TGTGCCAGCAGTTCCGGGGGGGTCGGCTCCGAGCAGTACTTC
NA | TRBD2 | TRBJ2-3 | TRBV9 | CASRDSPEEEREGLTDTQYF | TGTGCCAGCAGGGATTCGCCCGAAGAGGAGCGGGAGGGCCTGACAGATACGCAGTATTTT
NA | TRBD1 | TRBJ1-1 | TRBV5-1 | CASSLLDPRGRTEAFF | TGCGCCAGCAGCTTGCTAGACCCCAGGGGGCGGACTGAAGCTTTCTTT
NA | NA | TRBJ1-5 | TRBV29-1 | CSVRQGSNQPQHF | TGCAGCGTTCGTCAGGGTAGCAATCAGCCCCAGCATTTT
NA | TRBD1 | TRBJ1-4 | TRBV10-3 | CAISEPRTGTDEKLFF | TGTGCCATCAGTGAGCCTAGGACAGGGACGGATGAAAAACTGTTTTTT
NA | TRBD1 | TRBJ1-6 | TRBV5-1 | CASSSGQGGSYNSPLHF | TGCGCCAGCAGCAGCGGACAGGGAGGGTCCTATAATTCACCCCTCCACTTT
NA | TRBD2 | TRBJ2-2 | TRBV5-1 | CASSWGGTGELFF | TGCGCCAGCAGCTGGGGAGGGACCGGGGAGCTGTTTTTT
NA | TRBD1 | TRBJ2-7 | TRBV2 | CASTGTGVSYEQYF | TGTGCCAGCACGGGGACAGGGGTCTCCTACGAGCAGTACTTC
NA | NA | TRBJ2-5 | TRBV10-3 | CATREVNQETQYF | TGTGCCACGAGGGAGGTGAACCAAGAGACCCAGTACTTC
NA | TRBD1 | TRBJ2-2 | TRBV6-1 | CASSVLGGGGTGELFF | TGTGCCAGCAGTGTGCTAGGGGGCGGTGGCACCGGGGAGCTGTTTTTT
few | NA | TRBJ2-7 | TRBV7-2 | CASSPYDITYEQYF | TGTGCCAGCAGCCCCTACGACATAACCTACGAGCAGTACTTC
NA | NA | TRBJ1-4 | TRBV18 | CASSPDRTRSDEKLFF | TGTGCCAGCTCACCTGACAGGACTCGGAGTGATGAAAAACTGTTTTTT
NA | TRBD2 | TRBJ2-5 | TRBV5-4 | CASSSRLAGVVWETQYF | TGTGCCAGCAGCTCCCGACTAGCGGGAGTGGTATGGGAGACCCAGTACTTC
NA | TRBD2 | TRBJ2-1 | TRBV7-6 | CASSSPPSGNNEQFF | TGTGCCAGCAGCTCCCCACCTAGCGGGAACAATGAGCAGTTCTTC
NA | TRBD2 | TRBJ2-3 | TRBV5-1 | CASSIGLAGNTDTQYF | TGCGCCAGCAGCATAGGACTAGCGGGCAACACAGATACGCAGTATTTT
NA | NA | TRBJ1-1 | TRBV27 | CASSYNVYRVETEAFF | TGTGCCAGCAGTTATAACGTTTACAGGGTGGAAACTGAAGCTTTCTTT
NA | NA | TRBJ2-2 | TRBV7-2 | CASSLAGGGTGELFF | TGTGCCAGCAGCTTAGCGGGGGGAGGCACCGGGGAGCTGTTTTTT
NA | NA | TRBJ1-1 | TRBV19 | CASSIKAGPMNTEAFF | TGTGCCAGTAGTATAAAGGCGGGGCCAATGAACACTGAAGCTTTCTTT
NA | TRBD2 | TRBJ2-7 | TRBV6-5 | CATNPASGILEQYF | TGTGCCACTAACCCCGCTAGCGGGATTCTCGAGCAGTACTTC
NA | TRBD1 | TRBJ1-5 | TRBV19 | CASSPQGSQPQHF | TGTGCCAGTAGTCCACAGGGGAGTCAGCCCCAGCATTTT
NA | TRBD2 | TRBJ2-7 | TRBV4-3 | CASSQLTSGRYEQYF | TGCGCCAGCAGCCAACTGACTAGCGGGAGGTACGAGCAGTACTTC
once | NA | TRBJ2-5 | TRBV29-1 | CSVERQGETQYF | TGCAGCGTTGAACGGCAGGGAGAGACCCAGTACTTC
NA | NA | TRBJ1-3 | TRBV10-3 | CAISDSTGFGNTIYF | TGTGCCATCAGTGACTCTACAGGTTTTGGAAACACCATATATTTT